This TCR beta chain was obtained from a study of shared clonotypes between healthy human individuals. Study-wide results and limits: With few donors, the genetic and exposure-history diversity represented was limited. Investigators collected only blood, and repertoires in tissues likely differ.

CD45RO-negative, CCR7-positively selected cells formed the naive CD8 fraction, excluding terminally differentiated effector memory CD45RA+ cells. Of note for this clone: Its matching antigen is unknown. The sample has other DNA sequences that encode this CDR3 too.

Per the study methods: Filtering differed since immunoSEQ provided only junctions, with no quality scores. Sequenced by immunoSEQ multiplex PCR; TCRdb stores in-frame clones only, minus some. That table furnishes V, J and clone size, whereas the DNA furnished D and trimming. This table has about 1,900,000 clones, approximately 94% appearing once. The sequence was collected from a man aged 18 to 29 in good health. The material sequenced was naive CD8+ T cells sorted from blood.

This CDR3 is CASSLEGGTDTQYF. CDR3 DNA: TGTGCCAGCAGCTTAGAGGGGGGGACAGATACGCAGTATTTT. This chain joins TRBV7-9 and TRBJ2-3, with D possibly being TRBD2 (7 bases). V lost 1 base, J lost 3 bases, and 8 bases lay in between. This CDR3 spans 14 amino acids. Germline-derived CDR1 and CDR2 are SEHNR and FQNEAQ (reference sequence).